Presented here are 22 T cell receptor beta chains from one specimen sequenced in a study of T cells after yellow fever vaccination. TCRdb ran MiXCR on the 5' RACE reads and lists one entry per CDR3 protein. This repertoire shows 60,000 to 75,000 distinct CDR3 sequences, about 6% found once; its top ten account for 37%. The sample in question was CD8+ T cells sorted from PBMCs, obtained roughly 47 days after the first yellow fever vaccination. These receptors all stem from a young man who received the YFV17D yellow fever vaccine.

This clonotype was counted many times. The chain is built from TRBV20-1 and TRBJ1-5, with D possibly TRBD1 on 6 matching bases. Germline values: CDR1 DFQATT, CDR2 SNEGSKA (reference sequence). Trimming took off 2 bases at V and 1 base at J, with 12 bases between the two ends. The CDR3 contains 15 residues. DNA of the CDR3: TGCAGTGCTAGATCCGACAGGTCCAGCAATCAGCCCCAGCATTTT. The encoded protein is CSARSDRSSNQPQHF.

This clonotype has more than one count but fewer than ten. This chain uses TRBV4-2 with TRBJ1-1, with TRBD1 identical over 9 bases. V lost 3 bases and J lost 11; bases outside the gene matches: 10. There are 14 residues in the CDR3. From germline, CDR1 is LGHNA and CDR2 YNFKEQ. CDR3 nucleotide sequence: TGTGCCAGCAGCCAGGGATTACAGGGGGCAGGGGCTTTCTTT. Translating it yields CASSQGLQGAGAFF.

This clonotype was counted a few times. The gene calls are TRBV6-4 and TRBJ2-1, with a weak D call TRBD1 (6 bases). Germline CDR1 is MRHNA and CDR2 is SNTAGT. V dropped 2 bases and J dropped 9 bases, with 14 bases sitting between them. The CDR3 runs 14 residues. The CDR3 nucleotides read TGTGCCAGCAGTGACGCAGGGGAAGGGTCTGAGCAGTTCTTC. This sequence encodes CASSDAGEGSEQFF.

Concerning this clonotype: This likely comes from a read error, as the CDR3 has no conserved phenylalanine or tryptophan at its end. No DNA is shown, since the ends of the CDR3 on it are uncertain; the CDR3 is the one TCRdb lists. This CDR3 is CASSPDVGRNEHFS. The chain combines TRBV12-3 or TRBV12-4 with TRBJ2-1; the table calls TRBD2, which could not be checked here. The CDR3 is made up of 14 amino acids, end residues included.

This clonotype was counted between two and nine times. This chain connects TRBV7-9 to TRBJ1-1, with 7 bases aligning to TRBD1. Germline CDR1 is SEHNR and CDR2 is FQNEAQ (reference sequence). The CDR3 extends over 16 amino acids. Trimming removed 4 bases from V and 4 bases from J; junction bases left unmatched: 12. The chain's CDR3 is CASSSRGGRETTEAFF. The CDR3 DNA sequence: TGTGCCAGCAGCTCGAGAGGGGGCAGGGAGACCACTGAAGCTTTCTTT.

This clonotype was seen ten or more times. The chain joins TRBV27 to TRBJ2-7; 7 bases line up with TRBD1. This CDR3 has 16 residues. The trim removed 6 bases at V and 3 bases at J, leaving 14 bases unmatched. CDR1 is MNHEY and CDR2 is SMNVEV in the germline V gene (reference sequence). The CDR3 loop is CASSPATGPTFYEQYV. CDR3 sequence (DNA): TGTGCCAGCAGCCCCGCGACAGGGCCGACCTTCTACGAGCAGTACGTC.

This clonotype was observed many times. J is TRBJ2-3 and V is TRBV6-2 or TRBV6-3; D is unresolved. The CDR3 sequence is 14 residues long. V dropped 3 bases and J dropped 3 bases, with 10 bases sitting between them. CDR1 and CDR2 from the germline V gene are MNHEY and SVGEGT. The CDR3 DNA reads as TGTGCCAGCAGTTATAACCCCGCAACAGATACGCAGTATTTT. Translation gives CASSYNPATDTQYF.

This clonotype was seen more than once but under ten times. The gene calls are TRBV28 and TRBJ2-3; a possible D gene is TRBD2 (7 bases). V was trimmed by 5 bases and J by 6 bases, leaving 21 bases between them. The CDR3 is 16 amino acids. Germline V gene lookup returns CDR1 MDHEN and CDR2 SYDVKM. The CDR3 protein is CASSGGRGGERDTQYF. The CDR3 region has the DNA TGTGCCAGCAGTGGGGGCCGGGGAGGGGAGCGGGATACGCAGTATTTT.

This clonotype was detected once. The chain couples TRBV7-9 to TRBJ1-2; D is possibly TRBD1 (5 bases). The CDR3 is made up of 13 amino acids. V lost 5 bases, J lost 8 bases, and 15 bases lay in between. Per the germline V gene, CDR1 is SEHNR and CDR2 is FQNEAQ (reference sequence). The CDR3 bases are TGTGCCAGCAGCCCGGACACTCTGAGCGGCTACACCTTC. It specifies CASSPDTLSGYTF.

CDR3 nucleotide sequence: TGTGCCAGCAGCTTGGGGGCGGGGACATTAGCCAAAAACATTCAGTACTTC. Amino acid sequence: CASSLGAGTLAKNIQYF. V is TRBV5-5 and J is TRBJ2-4, with D perhaps given as TRBD1 or TRBD2 (6 bases each). The CDR3 is made up of 17 amino acids. V was cut by 0 bases and J by 0 bases, with 13 bases left in between. The V gene's germline CDR1 is SGHKS and CDR2 YYEKEE (reference sequence). Variable domain in full (rest from reference TRBV5-5 and TRBJ2-4): DAGVTQSPTHLIKTRGQQVTLRCSPISGHKSVSWYQQVLGQGPQFIFQYYEKEERGRGNFPDRFSARQFPNYSSELNVNALLLGDSALYLCASSLGAGTLAKNIQYFGAGTRLSVL.

At least ten counts were recorded for this clonotype. V usage is TRBV7-6 and J usage is TRBJ2-5; D is ambiguous. CDR1 is SGHVS and CDR2 is FNYEAQ in the germline V gene. With 6 bases removed from V and 1 base from J, the gap between germline ends came to 18 bases. The CDR3 has 16 amino acids. CDR3: CASRQGLGLFQETQYF. The DNA for the CDR3 is TGTGCCAGCAGACAAGGTTTAGGGCTGTTCCAAGAGACCCAGTACTTC.

Concerning this clonotype itself: A read error is possible here, since a much larger clone lies one base away. This chain links TRBV7-6 with TRBJ2-3; no definite D call. The CDR3 runs to 12 residues. Trimming left V 6 bases short and J 9 bases short, with 13 bases between. Germline CDR1 SGHVS, CDR2 FNYEAQ. The CDR3 sequence: CASRHSTGTQYF. In nucleotides, the CDR3 is TGTGCCAGCAGACATTCGACTGGGACGCAGTATTTT.

This clonotype was detected a few times. The chain has TRBV10-2 and TRBJ1-2; D not resolved. The CDR3 length is 12 residues. V was cut by 7 bases and J by 2 bases, with 8 bases left in between. Per the germline V gene, CDR1 is WSHSY and CDR2 is SAAADI. CDR3 bases: TGCGCCAGCACGCACCGAAACTATGGCTACACCTTC. Its protein is CASTHRNYGYTF.

This clonotype has ten or more counts. The V call is TRBV7-9, the J call TRBJ2-3; 9 nucleotides match TRBD2. Germline V lookup: CDR1 SEHNR, CDR2 FQNEAQ (reference sequence). The CDR3 runs to 20 residues. Germline trimming cut 5 bases from V and 1 base from J; bases unmatched to any gene: 19. Written as DNA, the CDR3 is TGTGCCAGCAGCCCCCGTGACGGAGGTCTAGCGGGGCCCGGCACAGATACGCAGTATTTT. It translates to CASSPRDGGLAGPGTDTQYF.

This clonotype has ten or more counts. The V and J genes are TRBV5-1 and TRBJ2-1; no clear D gene. The V gene lost 6 bases and the J gene lost 2 bases, with 15 bases spanning the gap. This CDR3 is built from 15 residues. CDR1 SGHRS and CDR2 YFSETQ come from the germline V gene. Written as DNA, the CDR3 is TGCGCCAGCAATGGGCCCACTCGGCCCTACAATGAGCAGTTCTTC. Its translation is CASNGPTRPYNEQFF.

This clonotype was observed a handful of times. The rearrangement joins TRBV7-2 to TRBJ2-5, with a possible D match to TRBD1 (6 bases). Germline CDR1 reads SGHTA; CDR2 reads FQGNSA. This CDR3 has 15 amino acids. V shed 4 bases and J shed 1 base, with 13 bases lying between them. CDR3 loop: CASSSAGTTQETQYF. The CDR3 region has the DNA TGTGCCAGCAGCTCGGCCGGGACAACCCAAGAGACCCAGTACTTC.

This clonotype was found many times. This chain links TRBV20-1 with TRBJ2-1, with 7 bases fitting TRBD1. The trim removed 7 bases at V and 2 bases at J, leaving 8 bases unmatched. Germline lookup yields CDR1 DFQATT and CDR2 SNEGSKA (reference sequence). The CDR3 has 14 amino acids. This chain's CDR3 is CSGVDRDPYNEQFF. The DNA for the CDR3 is TGCAGTGGAGTCGACAGGGATCCCTACAATGAGCAGTTCTTC.

This chain's CDR3 is CASSQVSTGGTTQYF. The CDR3 DNA sequence: TGCGCCAGCAGCCAAGTTTCAACAGGGGGCACTACGCAGTATTTT. The chain combines TRBV4-3 with TRBJ2-3; 9 nucleotides agree with TRBD1. The CDR3 is 15 residues long. Germline CDR1 reads LGHNA; CDR2 reads YSLEER. Trimming removed 1 base from V and 8 bases from J; junction bases left unmatched: 7.

To note about this clonotype: A much larger clone differs by one base, so this may be a read error. This chain joins TRBV20-1 and TRBJ2-3; 7 nucleotides match TRBD2. The ends lost 3 bases at V and 2 bases at J; junction bases unmatched: 5. The CDR3 consists of 14 residues. In germline, CDR1 is DFQATT, CDR2 SNEGSKA (reference sequence). The CDR3 DNA follows: TGCAGTGCTAGCCTAGCGGAGACCACAGATACGCAGTATTTT. Its translation is CSASLAETTDTQYF.

At least ten counts were recorded for this clonotype. V usage is TRBV5-1 and J usage is TRBJ2-1, with D perhaps TRBD1 (6 bases). Trimming stripped 4 bases from V and 3 bases from J, with 14 bases between. Germline V gives CDR1 SGHRS, CDR2 YFSETQ. The CDR3 runs to 15 residues. The CDR3 DNA reads as TGCGCCAGCAGCCTTCGGACAGAGAACTACAATGAGCAGTTCTTC. This translates into CASSLRTENYNEQFF.

This clonotype appeared many times. The genes are TRBV29-1 and TRBJ2-1; maybe TRBD2 (7 bases). CDR3 size: 14 residues. The V end lost 7 bases, the J end lost 7 bases, and 20 bases lay between the germline ends. Germline CDR1 SQVTM, CDR2 ANQGSEA. The CDR3 region is CSASGGPAINEQFF. CDR3 coding DNA: TGCAGCGCATCCGGGGGGCCCGCCATAAATGAGCAGTTCTTC.

This chain joins TRBV29-1 and TRBJ1-2, with unresolved D. Per germline, CDR1 SQVTM and CDR2 ANQGSEA. The CDR3 consists of 14 residues. The ends were cut back, 2 bases at V and 4 bases at J, with 14 bases in the middle. The CDR3 spells CSVESPSVSYGYTF. The CDR3 nucleotides are TGCAGCGTTGAATCCCCTAGCGTATCCTATGGCTACACCTTC.